The 21 T cell receptor beta chains below come from one sample, sequenced in a study of blood T cell repertoires in COVID-19. This table comes from immunoSEQ multiplex PCR, and its TCRdb copy is limited to in-frame clones, with some not included. The data show 400,000 to 450,000 clones, about 91% seen once. Sequenced: peripheral blood. The receptors were sampled from a woman aged 50 to 65 with COVID-19, enrolled during active disease.

This clone came up once. V and J are TRBV3-1 (or the pseudogene TRBV3-2) and TRBJ2-7; 8 nucleotides match TRBD2. This CDR3 comprises 14 residues. Germline V gene data show CDR1 as LGHDT and CDR2 as YNNKEL (reference sequence). With V trimmed by 0 bases and J by 12 bases, 10 bases remained unmatched. The CDR3 loop is CASSQDRATGGRYF. The CDR3 DNA reads TGTGCCAGCAGCCAAGACAGGGCCACGGGGGGGAGGTACTTC.

The chain employs TRBV27 and TRBJ1-2; tentatively, D is TRBD1 (6 bases). The CDR3 covers 13 residues. V lost 2 bases to trimming and J lost 8 bases, with 12 bases between them. Germline CDR1 MNHEY, CDR2 SMNVEV (reference sequence). CDR3 region: CASSLRQGQGYTF. The CDR3, as DNA: TGTGCCAGCAGTTTACGGCAGGGGCAAGGCTACACCTTC.

The sample holds one count of this clone. The J gene is TRBJ1-4, the V gene TRBV30; D may be TRBD1 (5 bases). The germline V gene encodes CDR1 GTSNPN and CDR2 SVGIG (reference sequence). V was pared by 0 bases and J by 11 bases, with 16 bases between. The CDR3 has 14 residues. CDR3 nucleotide sequence: TGTGCCTGGAGTGTAAGGGCAGGGCGTATGAAACTGTTTTTT. This sequence encodes CAWSVRAGRMKLFF.

V usage is TRBV2 and J usage is TRBJ1-3; TRBD1 matches 7 bases. The V segment lost 7 bases and the J segment 4 bases; nucleotides outside the gene matches: 7. The CDR3 extends over 14 amino acids. CDR1 SNHLY and CDR2 FYNNEI come from the germline V gene. The CDR3 loop reads CASKRSGGGNTIYF. CDR3 nucleotides: TGTGCCAGCAAAAGGTCAGGGGGAGGAAACACCATATATTTT.

The chain recombines TRBV6-6 with TRBJ1-4; tentatively, D is TRBD1 (5 bases). CDR1 and CDR2 from the germline V gene are MNHNY and SVGAGI (reference sequence). The V end lost 7 bases, the J end lost 7 bases, and 19 bases lay between the germline ends. CDR3 length equals 15 residues. In nucleotides, the CDR3 is TGTGCCAGCATCCGCCGCCAGGGTCGGACTGAAAAACTGTTTTTT. Protein: CASIRRQGRTEKLFF.

The rearrangement links TRBV7-6 to TRBJ1-1, with TRBD1 as a possible D gene (6 bases). The CDR3 has 17 amino acids. V was cut by 3 bases and J by 7 bases, with 24 bases left in between. Germline V gene sequence: CDR1 SGHVS, CDR2 FNYEAQ. CDR3 in DNA: TGTGCCAGCAGCTTTGGTCCGGGGGGCGGCCGTCAAAGTGAAGCTTTCTTT. Amino acids: CASSFGPGGGRQSEAFF. Supplemented by reference TRBV7-6 and TRBJ1-1, the full variable domain reads GAGVSQSPRYKVTKRGQDVALRCDPISGHVSLYWYRQALGQGPEFLTYFNYEAQQDKSGLPNDRFSAERPEGSISTLTIQRTEQRDSAMYRCASSFGPGGGRQSEAFFGQGTRLTVV.

The CDR3 protein is CASRSSILGDGNTIYF. CDR3 DNA: TGTGCCAGTCGGAGCAGCATCCTCGGGGATGGAAACACCATATATTTT. The chain joins TRBV19 to TRBJ1-3; D is ambiguous. The length of the CDR3 is 16 residues. The germline V and J ends were trimmed by 8 bases and 3 bases, with 20 bases remaining between them. Germline loops: CDR1 LNHDA, CDR2 SQIVND (reference sequence).

The CDR3 is CASSGAGGYTDTQYF. DNA of the CDR3: TGTGCCAGCAGTGGAGCGGGGGGGTACACAGATACGCAGTATTTT. V is TRBV6-1 and J is TRBJ2-3, with 10 bases identical to TRBD2. CDR1 and CDR2 (germline): MNHNS, SASEGT. The CDR3 has 15 residues. The junction had 3 bases not matched to a gene; V was cut back by 4 bases and J by 2 bases.

V usage is TRBV9 and J usage is TRBJ2-2, with TRBD2 matching over 9 bases. The CDR3 extends over 16 amino acids. The V segment lost 0 bases and the J segment 3 bases; nucleotides outside the gene matches: 3. CDR1 SGDLS and CDR2 YYNGEE come from the germline V gene. The CDR3 region is CASSVVAGGHTGELFF. The CDR3 bases are TGTGCCAGCAGCGTAGTGGCGGGGGGGCACACCGGGGAGCTGTTTTTT.

This rearrangement joins TRBV12-5 to TRBJ1-5; TRBD1 matches 7 bases. This CDR3 has 13 amino acids. The V gene's germline CDR1 is LGHNT and CDR2 FRNRAP. J lost 6 bases, V lost 9 bases, and 8 bases had no gene match. The DNA for the CDR3 is TGTGCTAGCTCCATCAGGGGGATTCAGCCCCAGCATTTT. Its translation is CASSIRGIQPQHF.

This chain links TRBV29-1 with TRBJ1-1; 7 bases are a match to TRBD1. In germline, CDR1 is SQVTM, CDR2 ANQGSEA. After removal of 4 bases from V and 1 base from J, the junction contained 15 bases not matched to a gene. There are 17 residues in the CDR3. The CDR3 region has the DNA TGCAGCGTTGTACTACCCGGGACAGACTTCCAGAACACTGAAGCTTTCTTT. It specifies CSVVLPGTDFQNTEAFF. The complete variable domain, with remaining parts taken from reference TRBV29-1 and TRBJ1-1, reads SAVISQKPSRDICQRGTSLTIQCQVDSQVTMMFWYRQQPGQSLTLIATANQGSEATYESGFVIDKFPISRPNLTFSTLTVSNMSPEDSSIYLCSVVLPGTDFQNTEAFFGQGTRLTVV.

The rearrangement uses TRBV2 and TRBJ2-3; D might be TRBD2 (6 bases). With 4 bases removed from V and 5 bases from J, the gap between germline ends came to 7 bases. Germline CDR1 reads SNHLY; CDR2 reads FYNNEI. The length of the CDR3 is 12 residues. CDR3 in DNA: TGTGCCAGCAGTGCGGGGGAAGATACGCAGTATTTT. It translates to CASSAGEDTQYF.

The J gene is TRBJ2-3, the V gene TRBV9; 9 nucleotides line up with TRBD2. Germline assignment: CDR1 SGDLS and CDR2 YYNGEE. The CDR3 extends over 18 amino acids. The V segment lost 4 bases and the J segment 3 bases; nucleotides outside the gene matches: 15. The CDR3: CASSHRVSGGEFTDTQYF. The CDR3 bases are TGTGCCAGCAGCCATAGAGTTAGCGGGGGAGAATTTACAGATACGCAGTATTTT.

This chain uses TRBV30 with TRBJ2-7; 8 nucleotides align to TRBD2. CDR3 length: 14 residues. V gave up 5 bases and J gave up 3 bases; unmatched junction bases: 9. The germline V gene has CDR1 GTSNPN and CDR2 SVGIG (reference sequence). The CDR3 region is CAWRLGGGNYEQYF. CDR3 sequence (DNA): TGTGCCTGGCGCCTCGGGGGGGGCAACTACGAGCAGTACTTC.

The CDR3 DNA sequence: TGTGCCAGCAGCTTAGGAGGGACAGGGCATGAAAAACTGTTTTTT. It translates to CASSLGGTGHEKLFF. V is TRBV13 and J is TRBJ1-4, with 9 bases aligning to TRBD1. CDR1 and CDR2 from the germline V gene are PRHDT and FYEKMQ (reference sequence). The CDR3 spans 15 residues. V shed 0 bases and J 6 bases; nucleotides not matched to a gene: 2.

The chain links TRBV5-1 to TRBJ1-1; D remains unclear. The germline gives CDR1 SGHRS, CDR2 YFSETQ. The CDR3 is 12 residues long. Deletions cut 4 bases from V and 4 bases from J, with 8 bases between. Here the CDR3 reads CASSPTGTEAFF. The DNA of the CDR3 is TGCGCCAGCAGCCCAACCGGCACTGAAGCTTTCTTT.

The V gene is TRBV5-1, the J gene TRBJ2-6; D remains ambiguous. Germline lookup yields CDR1 SGHRS and CDR2 YFSETQ. CDR3 length equals 14 residues. V was trimmed by 4 bases and J by 0 bases, leaving 5 bases between them. The CDR3 reads CASSRSSGANVLTF. DNA for the CDR3: TGCGCCAGCAGCCGGAGCTCTGGGGCCAACGTCCTGACTTTC.

The gene calls are TRBV10-3 and TRBJ2-3, with 10 bases fitting TRBD2. Germline V gives CDR1 ENHRY, CDR2 SYGVKD. V shed 8 bases and J 4 bases; nucleotides not matched to a gene: 6. The CDR3 is made up of 14 amino acids. The DNA for the CDR3 is TGTGCCATCGAAAGCGGGGGGGCCGCAGATACGCAGTATTTT. Its protein is CAIESGGAADTQYF.

The chain carries TRBV24-1 and TRBJ2-1; 7 bases are shared with TRBD1. Looked up from germline, CDR1 is KGHDR and CDR2 is SFDVKD. This CDR3 contains 15 residues. The J segment lost 7 bases and the V segment lost 3 bases, leaving 8 bases of the junction unmatched. This CDR3 is CATSDHRGAVNEQFF. The CDR3 DNA reads as TGTGCCACCAGTGATCACAGGGGTGCAGTAAATGAGCAGTTCTTC.

V gene TRBV30 combines with J gene TRBJ1-6, with 7 bases identical to TRBD1. Germline lookup yields CDR1 GTSNPN and CDR2 SVGIG (reference sequence). V shed 4 bases and J 10 bases; nucleotides not matched to a gene: 4. The CDR3 sequence is 12 residues long. The CDR3 DNA reads as TGTGCCTGGAACAGGGGTTGGTCACCCCTCCACTTT. It specifies CAWNRGWSPLHF.

The J gene is TRBJ2-1, the V gene TRBV11-3; TRBD2 matches at 7 bases. V dropped 5 bases and J dropped 6; count of bases not matched to a gene: 1. The CDR3 length is 12 residues. Germline CDR1 is SGHNT and CDR2 is YENEEA. Here the CDR3 DNA reads TGTGCCAGCAGCGGGAGGGTCAATGAGCAGTTCTTC. Amino acid sequence: CASSGRVNEQFF.